This T cell receptor beta chain was sequenced during a study of response to subunit inactivated influenza vaccine. Regarding the study as a whole: Seasonal influenza vaccination, on each occasion, was suggested by the authors to recruit few new T cells.

MiXCR was run by TCRdb on the RT-PCR reads, yielding one entry per CDR3 protein. This repertoire shows roughly 290,000 distinct CDR3 sequences, 21% found once; its top ten account for 10% to 13%. Worth noting for this clonotype: Its cognate antigen is unknown.

The trim removed 1 base at V and 7 bases at J, leaving 3 bases unmatched. Per germline, CDR1 LGHNA and CDR2 YNFKEQ. The CDR3 length is 13 residues. The source of this sequence is a man aged 45-69 years who received an inactivated influenza vaccine. The chain carries TRBV4-2 and TRBJ2-7; 8 bases are a match to TRBD1. The material was PBMCs from blood, obtained less than 22 months after vaccination. The CDR3 region has the DNA TGTGCCAGCAGCCAAGCAACAGGGGGGGAGCAGTACTTC. Encoded protein: CASSQATGGEQYF.